Below are 30 T cell receptor beta chains sequenced from a single sample in a study of T cells in Graves' hyperthyroidism and ophthalmopathy. RNA transcripts were the template for amplifying TCR beta CDR3 regions. During a first-round RT-PCR of the TCR CDR3, the HTBI primer set was used. One entry per CDR3 protein, called by TCRdb with MiXCR from the multiplex PCR reads. The data contain hundreds of thousands of distinct CDR3 sequences, roughly 15% of them singletons. Sample: blood. These receptors all stem from a woman aged 40 to 49 with Graves' ophthalmopathy.

As regards this clonotype: This may be a read error: a much more frequent sequence differs by one nucleotide. V gene TRBV6-1 combines with J gene TRBJ2-7; 8 bases fit TRBD1. Germline CDR1 MNHNS, CDR2 SASEGT. The CDR3 covers 14 residues. V lost 10 bases and J lost 5; bases outside the gene matches: 13. CDR3 sequence reads: CATRKTGGVDEQYF. The DNA of the CDR3 is TGTGCCACCAGGAAAACAGGGGGTGTCGACGAGCAGTACTTC.

At least ten counts were recorded for this clonotype. This chain joins TRBV27 and TRBJ2-3, with TRBD2 matching over 12 bases. The V gene's germline CDR1 is MNHEY and CDR2 SMNVEV (reference sequence). CDR3 length equals 14 residues. Trimming at V came to 9 bases and at J to 6 bases, leaving 7 bases not matched to a gene. CDR3 sequence (DNA): TGTGCCAGTAGTGGGACTAGCGGGCGGGATACGCAGTATTTT. Protein: CASSGTSGRDTQYF.

This chain links TRBV19 with TRBJ2-2; no firm D call. The CDR3 runs to 13 residues. From germline, CDR1 is LNHDA and CDR2 SQIVND (reference sequence). V was clipped by 7 bases and J by 3 bases, with 9 bases between them. The CDR3 nucleotides are TGTGCCAGTATTAAGGCGGACACCGGGGAGCTGTTTTTT. Translation: CASIKADTGELFF.

V and J are TRBV4-1 and TRBJ2-7, with 7 bases matching TRBD1. This CDR3 has 16 residues. With 4 bases clipped from V and 0 bases from J, the junction kept 9 bases outside the gene matches. In germline, CDR1 is MGHRA, CDR2 YSYEKL. CDR3 in DNA: TGCGCCAGCAGCCCGGCGGACAGGAGGAGCTCCTACGAGCAGTACTTC. Protein sequence: CASSPADRRSSYEQYF.

This clonotype has just a few counts. The chain has TRBV15 and TRBJ1-1; 7 bases are a match to TRBD1. With V trimmed by 3 bases and J by 8 bases, 6 bases remained unmatched. This CDR3 is 13 amino acids long. CDR1 is LNHNV, CDR2 YYDKDF, per germline (reference sequence). CDR3 loop: CATSSYRGDEAFF. CDR3 coding DNA: TGTGCCACCAGCAGCTACAGGGGTGACGAAGCTTTCTTT.

This sequence joins TRBV19 and TRBJ1-2; D not certain. The CDR3 is 16 amino acids. Trimming removed 5 bases at V and 4 bases at J, with 20 bases between. CDR1 is LNHDA, CDR2 SQIVND, per germline (reference sequence). The CDR3 region has the DNA TGTGCCAGTAGTCTCCAGGTAGTCAATTTTCGCTATGGCTACACCTTC. This gives the protein CASSLQVVNFRYGYTF. The variable domain in full, completed from reference TRBV19 and TRBJ1-2, reads DGGITQSPKYLFRKEGQNVTLSCEQNLNHDAMYWYRQDPGQGLRLIYYSQIVNDFQKGDIAEGYSVSREKKESFPLTVTSAQKNPTAFYLCASSLQVVNFRYGYTFGSGTRLTVV.

The rearrangement uses TRBV29-1 and TRBJ2-5, with 8 bases matching TRBD1. J gave up 0 bases and V 4 bases, and 1 base lay outside the gene matches. Germline V gene data show CDR1 as SQVTM and CDR2 as ANQGSEA. The CDR3 extends over 13 amino acids. The CDR3 loop reads CSVVGQDQETQYF. CDR3 nucleotide sequence: TGCAGCGTTGTGGGACAGGACCAAGAGACCCAGTACTTC.

In this sample, this clonotype turned up many times. This CDR3 reads CASSTTLADTDTQYF. The CDR3 region has the DNA TGTGCCAGCTCAACGACACTAGCGGACACAGATACGCAGTATTTT. J is TRBJ2-3 and V is TRBV18; 8 positions match TRBD2. V lost 5 bases and J lost 2; bases outside the gene matches: 6. CDR3 length: 15 amino acids. Germline V lookup: CDR1 KGHSH, CDR2 LQKENI.

This clonotype was picked up a small number of times. The chain couples TRBV15 to TRBJ2-7; 9 bases are shared with TRBD1. In germline, CDR1 is LNHNV, CDR2 YYDKDF (reference sequence). CDR3 length: 15 amino acids. V lost 1 base, J lost 6 bases, and 7 bases stayed unmatched. The CDR3 DNA is TGTGCCACCAGCAGAGGTGGGACAGGGTACCTCGAGCAGTACTTC. Its translation is CATSRGGTGYLEQYF.

This clonotype was seen only once. The chain is built from TRBV7-2 and TRBJ2-2; TRBD1 agrees at 10 bases. V was clipped by 5 bases and J by 1 base; unmatched bases: 4. This CDR3 spans 16 amino acids. The V gene's germline CDR1 is SGHTA and CDR2 FQGNSA. DNA of the CDR3: TGTGCCAGCAGCCCCGACAGGGGGCGGAACACCGGGGAGCTGTTTTTT. As protein: CASSPDRGRNTGELFF.

As regards this clonotype: Germline and junction disagree at one end, which may indicate a read error. The chain uses TRBV29-1 and TRBJ2-7; no clear D gene. The CDR3 consists of 12 residues. The germline gives CDR1 SQVTM, CDR2 ANQGSEA. The CDR3 DNA follows: TGCAGCGCTAGACTGGTCCTCTACGCGCAGTACTTC. Its protein product is CSARLVLYAQYF.

The V and J genes are TRBV6-2 or TRBV6-3 and TRBJ2-2; D might be TRBD2 (6 bases). The CDR3 has 16 residues. Trimming shortened V by 2 bases and J by 0 bases, and 10 bases separated the two germline ends. Looked up from germline, CDR1 is MNHEY and CDR2 is SVGEGT. In nucleotides, the CDR3 is TGTGCCAGCAGTTACCGGCGGGGCGCGAACACCGGGGAGCTGTTTTTT. This translates into CASSYRRGANTGELFF.

This rearrangement joins TRBV20-1 to TRBJ1-6; TRBD1 matches 7 bases. With V trimmed by 3 bases and J by 7 bases, 6 bases remained unmatched. The CDR3 extends over 14 amino acids. Per the germline V gene, CDR1 is DFQATT and CDR2 is SNEGSKA (reference sequence). CDR3 nucleotides: TGCAGTGCTAGGAGGGAGGGGGCCAATTCACCCCTCCACTTT. This gives the protein CSARREGANSPLHF.

Ten or more counts support this clonotype. The chain links TRBV7-2 to TRBJ2-3; the match to TRBD2 covers 11 bases. J gave up 6 bases and V 5 bases, and 7 bases lay outside the gene matches. There are 15 residues in the CDR3. CDR1 and CDR2 (germline): SGHTA, FQGNSA. The chain's CDR3 is CASSARLAGMDTQYF. CDR3 in DNA: TGTGCCAGCAGCGCTCGACTAGCGGGGATGGATACGCAGTATTTT.

A few counts support this clonotype. The chain combines TRBV4-1 with TRBJ1-1; D not certain. Between the trimmed V and J ends, which lost 2 bases and 0 bases, there was a span of 10 bases. CDR3 length: 15 residues. Per germline, CDR1 MGHRA and CDR2 YSYEKL. The CDR3 DNA reads as TGCGCCAGCAGCCAAATCCCGCCCTTGAACACTGAAGCTTTCTTT. Protein product: CASSQIPPLNTEAFF.

This clonotype was detected only a few times. The rearrangement joins TRBV12-3 or TRBV12-4 to TRBJ2-4; D call uncertain. V lost 6 bases and J 0 bases, leaving 18 bases between the germline ends. CDR3 size: 17 residues. CDR3 loop: CASSRQRPELAKNIQYF. CDR3 sequence (DNA): TGTGCCAGCAGCCGCCAACGGCCGGAGTTAGCCAAAAACATTCAGTACTTC.

This clonotype was seen only a few times. As DNA, the CDR3 is TGTGCCAGCAGTTCAGGACTAGCGGGAATAACAGATACGCAGTATTTT. Translated: CASSSGLAGITDTQYF. The chain has TRBV28 and TRBJ2-3; TRBD2 agrees at 12 bases. Germline lookup yields CDR1 MDHEN and CDR2 SYDVKM. The length of the CDR3 is 16 residues. J gave up 3 bases and V 4 bases, and 5 bases lay outside the gene matches.

This clonotype was counted between two and nine times. The chain combines TRBV30 with TRBJ2-5; D uncertain. The CDR3 loop spans 12 amino acids. The germline V and J ends were trimmed by 3 bases and 8 bases, with 13 bases remaining between them. CDR1 GTSNPN and CDR2 SVGIG come from the germline V gene (reference sequence). The CDR3 reads CAWSLGVLTQYF. The CDR3 region has the DNA TGTGCCTGGAGCCTAGGCGTTCTCACCCAGTACTTC.

In its sample, this clonotype was seen many times. The chain links TRBV2 to TRBJ2-1; TRBD1 agrees at 7 bases. The junction had 11 bases not matched to a gene; V was cut back by 5 bases and J by 7 bases. The CDR3 consists of 15 residues. CDR1 and CDR2 (germline): SNHLY, FYNNEI. CDR3 in amino acids: CASSSGTEDWNEQFF. Written as DNA, the CDR3 is TGTGCCAGCAGTTCCGGGACAGAGGATTGGAATGAGCAGTTCTTC.

The CDR3 nucleotides are TGCGCCAGCAGCCCTGACAGGGGGCTGGATACGCAGTATTTT. Translated: CASSPDRGLDTQYF. V is TRBV5-1 and J is TRBJ2-3; 10 nucleotides match TRBD1. CDR3 length: 14 residues. Per germline, CDR1 SGHRS and CDR2 YFSETQ. Trimming took 4 bases from V and 6 from J; bases not matched to a gene: 5.

The genes are TRBV29-1 and TRBJ2-1; 14 positions agree with TRBD2. With 4 bases clipped from V and 1 base from J, the junction kept 3 bases outside the gene matches. CDR3 length: 16 residues. Germline V gene sequence: CDR1 SQVTM, CDR2 ANQGSEA. CDR3 residues: CSVGGTSGGSYNEQFF. CDR3 nucleotide sequence: TGCAGCGTTGGGGGGACTAGCGGGGGATCCTACAATGAGCAGTTCTTC.

V and J are TRBV25-1 and TRBJ1-2, with 8 bases fitting TRBD1. Germline values: CDR1 MGHDK, CDR2 SYGVNS. V was pared by 6 bases and J by 8 bases, with 8 bases of the junction left unmatched. There are 13 residues in the CDR3. In DNA, the CDR3 is TGTGCCAGCAGCTTTGCAGGGGGCGGCGGCTACACCTTC. Translation: CASSFAGGGGYTF.

This chain links TRBV12-3 or TRBV12-4 with TRBJ1-5; D may be TRBD1 (6 bases). This CDR3 has 16 amino acids. V was trimmed by 8 bases and J by 6 bases, leaving 23 bases between them. DNA for the CDR3: TGTGCCAGCCTTCTACTACAGGGATTCTCGATTCAGCCCCAGCATTTT. It yields the protein CASLLLQGFSIQPQHF.

This sequence joins TRBV7-6 and TRBJ1-4, with TRBD1 matching 10 bases. The CDR3 runs 14 residues. V gave up 1 base and J gave up 8 bases; unmatched junction bases: 1. CDR1 is SGHVS, CDR2 FNYEAQ, per germline. The CDR3 is CASSLGGQGEKLFF. The CDR3 DNA sequence: TGTGCCAGCAGCTTAGGGGGACAGGGGGAAAAACTGTTTTTT.

The chain links TRBV9 to TRBJ1-6; TRBD1 is a possible D gene (6 bases). Trimming removed 4 bases from V and 7 bases from J, with 12 bases in between. The germline V gene encodes CDR1 SGDLS and CDR2 YYNGEE. This CDR3 has 14 amino acids. CDR3 coding DNA: TGTGCCAGCAGCTACAGAGGGGGGAATTCACCCCTCCACTTT. Translating it yields CASSYRGGNSPLHF.

This clonotype was counted only a few times. In DNA form, the CDR3 reads TGTGCCAGTCTCAAGACAGGGGGAAATGAAAAACTGTTTTTT. Its protein is CASLKTGGNEKLFF. The chain has TRBV6-1 and TRBJ1-4; 9 bases agree with TRBD1. With V trimmed by 9 bases and J by 5 bases, 7 bases remained unmatched. The CDR3 has 14 amino acids. Germline V lookup: CDR1 MNHNS, CDR2 SASEGT.

There are many counts of this clonotype. The chain recombines TRBV4-1 with TRBJ2-7; TRBD1 aligns across 7 bases. The V gene's germline CDR1 is MGHRA and CDR2 YSYEKL. After removal of 5 bases from V and 5 bases from J, the junction contained 9 bases not matched to a gene. This CDR3 contains 14 residues. CDR3 DNA sequence: TGCGCCAGCAGCGCTCGACAGGGTGTCAACGAGCAGTACTTC. Translation gives CASSARQGVNEQYF.

The V call is TRBV6-1, the J call TRBJ1-2; a weak D match, TRBD1 (5 bases). From germline, CDR1 is MNHNS and CDR2 SASEGT. This CDR3 region has 15 residues. V lost 6 bases, J lost 8 bases, and 22 bases lay in between. CDR3 protein: CASSPIWGSIAGYTF. The CDR3 nucleotides are TGTGCCAGCAGCCCCATTTGGGGGAGTATAGCCGGCTACACCTTC.

This clonotype was counted a few times. The V gene is TRBV6-5, the J gene TRBJ1-1; D ambiguous. Germline V gives CDR1 MNHEY, CDR2 SVGAGI. V dropped 0 bases and J dropped 4 bases, with 6 bases sitting between them. This CDR3 is 13 amino acids long. The CDR3 loop reads CASSYSAGTEAFF. CDR3 coding DNA: TGTGCCAGCAGTTACTCAGCAGGCACTGAAGCTTTCTTT.

This chain joins TRBV12-5 and TRBJ2-5; D is uncertain. The CDR3 contains 15 residues. Germline CDR1 reads LGHNT; CDR2 reads FRNRAP. V was shortened by 1 base and J by 5 bases, with 14 bases between the two germline ends. The CDR3 reads CASGLGKDLKETQYF. In nucleotides, the CDR3 is TGTGCTAGTGGTTTGGGAAAGGATTTAAAGGAGACCCAGTACTTC.